This TCR beta chain originates from a study of Graves' ophthalmopathy and Graves' hyperthyroidism. Other autoimmune disease, uncontrolled infection, pregnancy and lactation led to exclusion. This clonotype was counted only a few times. From RNA, the CDR3 regions of TCR beta chains were amplified and sequenced. The first round was an RT-PCR with HTBI primers, and the second round was a multiplex PCR. TCRdb fed the multiplex PCR reads into MiXCR, producing one record per CDR3 protein. This repertoire shows around 670,000 distinct CDR3 sequences, roughly 41% found once; its top ten account for about 40%. The CDR3 extends over 14 amino acids. Per the germline V gene, CDR1 is KGHSY and CDR2 is FQNENV. The V end lost 0 bases, the J end lost 1 base, and 6 bases lay between the germline ends.

This TCR was recovered from an adult man with Graves' ophthalmopathy. The chain has TRBV16 and TRBJ1-1; D gene ambiguous. Sample: peripheral blood. CDR3 loop: CASSQSAGNTEAFF. CDR3 DNA sequence: TGTGCCAGCAGCCAATCTGCAGGGAACACTGAAGCTTTCTTT.